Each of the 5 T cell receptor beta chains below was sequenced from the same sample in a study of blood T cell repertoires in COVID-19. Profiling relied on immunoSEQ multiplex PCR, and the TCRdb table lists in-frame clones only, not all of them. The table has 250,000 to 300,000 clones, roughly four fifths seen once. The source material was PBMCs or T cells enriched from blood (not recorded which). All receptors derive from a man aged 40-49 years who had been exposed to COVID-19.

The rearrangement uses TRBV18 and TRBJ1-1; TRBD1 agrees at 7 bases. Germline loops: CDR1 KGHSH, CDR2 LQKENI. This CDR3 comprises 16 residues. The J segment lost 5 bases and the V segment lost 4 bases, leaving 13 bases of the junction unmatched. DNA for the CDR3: TGTGCCAGCTCACTATACGACAGGGTCGGCGGGACTGAAGCTTTCTTT. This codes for CASSLYDRVGGTEAFF.

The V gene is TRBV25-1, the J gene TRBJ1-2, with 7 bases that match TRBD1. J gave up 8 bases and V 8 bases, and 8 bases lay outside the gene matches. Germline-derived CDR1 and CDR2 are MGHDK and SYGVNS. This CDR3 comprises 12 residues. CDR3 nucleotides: TGTGCCAGCGGGGGGACAGTGGCAGGCTACACCTTC. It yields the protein CASGGTVAGYTF.

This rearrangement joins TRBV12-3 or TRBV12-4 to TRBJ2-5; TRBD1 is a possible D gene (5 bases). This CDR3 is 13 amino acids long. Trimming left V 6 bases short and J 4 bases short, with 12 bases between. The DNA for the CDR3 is TGTGCCAGCAGCCTAGGGGCAAGAGAGACCCAGTACTTC. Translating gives CASSLGARETQYF.

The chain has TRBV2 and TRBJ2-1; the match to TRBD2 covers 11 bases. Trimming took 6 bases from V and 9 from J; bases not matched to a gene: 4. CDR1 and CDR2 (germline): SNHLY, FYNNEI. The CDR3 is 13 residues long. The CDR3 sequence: CASRGTSGGEQFF. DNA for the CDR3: TGTGCCAGCAGGGGGACTAGCGGCGGTGAGCAGTTCTTC.

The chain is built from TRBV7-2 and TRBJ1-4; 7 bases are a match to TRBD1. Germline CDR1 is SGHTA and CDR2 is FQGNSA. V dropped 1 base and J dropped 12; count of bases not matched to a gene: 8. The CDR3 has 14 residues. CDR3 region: CASSLGQGRGELFF. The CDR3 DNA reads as TGTGCCAGCAGCTTAGGACAGGGAAGGGGAGAACTGTTTTTT.